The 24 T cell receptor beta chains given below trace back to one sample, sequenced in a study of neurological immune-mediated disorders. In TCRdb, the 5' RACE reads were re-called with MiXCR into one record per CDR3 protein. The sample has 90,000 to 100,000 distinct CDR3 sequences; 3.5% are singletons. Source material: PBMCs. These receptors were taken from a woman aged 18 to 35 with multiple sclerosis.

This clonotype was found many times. CDR3 DNA: TGCAGGCAGTTAGGGAGAGCTTTCTTT. Translated: CRQLGRAFF. This chain links TRBV20-1 with TRBJ1-1; no firm D call. The germline CDR1 and CDR2 sequences are DFQATT and SNEGSKA (reference sequence). The CDR3 loop spans 9 amino acids.

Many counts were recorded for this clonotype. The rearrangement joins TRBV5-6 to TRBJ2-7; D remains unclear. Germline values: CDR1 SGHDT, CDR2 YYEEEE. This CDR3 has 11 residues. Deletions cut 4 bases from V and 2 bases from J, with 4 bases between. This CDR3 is CASSHTYEQYF. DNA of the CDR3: TGTGCCAGCAGCCATACCTACGAGCAGTACTTC.

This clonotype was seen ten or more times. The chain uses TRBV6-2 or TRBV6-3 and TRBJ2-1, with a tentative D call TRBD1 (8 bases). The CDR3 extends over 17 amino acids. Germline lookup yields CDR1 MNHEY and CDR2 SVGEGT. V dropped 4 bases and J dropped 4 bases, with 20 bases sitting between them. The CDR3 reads CASSSRQGPGGYNEQFF. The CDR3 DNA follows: TGTGCCAGCAGTTCCCGACAGGGGCCGGGAGGATACAATGAGCAGTTCTTC.

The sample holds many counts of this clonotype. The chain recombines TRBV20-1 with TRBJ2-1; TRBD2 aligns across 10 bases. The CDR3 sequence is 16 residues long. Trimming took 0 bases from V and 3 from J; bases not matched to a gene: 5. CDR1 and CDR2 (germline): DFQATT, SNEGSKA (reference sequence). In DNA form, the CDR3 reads TGCAGTGCTAGAGATAGCGGGAGGCCCAACTACAATGAGCAGTTCTTC. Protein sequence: CSARDSGRPNYNEQFF.

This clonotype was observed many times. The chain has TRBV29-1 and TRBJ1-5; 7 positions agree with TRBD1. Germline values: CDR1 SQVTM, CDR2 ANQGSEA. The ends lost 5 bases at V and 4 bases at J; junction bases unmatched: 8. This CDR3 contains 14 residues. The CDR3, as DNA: TGCAGCGTTTTACAGGGGACAGTGAATCAGCCCCAGCATTTT. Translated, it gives CSVLQGTVNQPQHF.

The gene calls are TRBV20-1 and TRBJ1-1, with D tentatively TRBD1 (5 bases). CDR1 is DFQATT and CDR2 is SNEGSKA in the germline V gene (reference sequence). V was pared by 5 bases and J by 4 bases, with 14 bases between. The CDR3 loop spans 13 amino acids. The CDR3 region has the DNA TGCAGTGCTCAGGGCATGCGGGCCACTGAAGCTTTCTTT. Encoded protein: CSAQGMRATEAFF.

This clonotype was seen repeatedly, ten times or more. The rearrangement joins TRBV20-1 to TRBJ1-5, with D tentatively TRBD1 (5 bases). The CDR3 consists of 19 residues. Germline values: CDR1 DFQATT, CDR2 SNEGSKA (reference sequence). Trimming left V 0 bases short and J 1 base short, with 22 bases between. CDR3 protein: CSARDRGHELFGSNQPQHF. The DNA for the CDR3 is TGCAGTGCTAGAGATAGAGGACACGAGCTTTTCGGGAGCAATCAGCCCCAGCATTTT.

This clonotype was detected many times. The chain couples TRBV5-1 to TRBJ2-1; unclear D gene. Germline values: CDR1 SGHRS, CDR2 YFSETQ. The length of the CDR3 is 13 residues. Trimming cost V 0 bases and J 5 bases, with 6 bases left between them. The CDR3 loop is CASSLATDNEQFF. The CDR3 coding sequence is TGCGCCAGCAGCTTGGCTACAGACAATGAGCAGTTCTTC.

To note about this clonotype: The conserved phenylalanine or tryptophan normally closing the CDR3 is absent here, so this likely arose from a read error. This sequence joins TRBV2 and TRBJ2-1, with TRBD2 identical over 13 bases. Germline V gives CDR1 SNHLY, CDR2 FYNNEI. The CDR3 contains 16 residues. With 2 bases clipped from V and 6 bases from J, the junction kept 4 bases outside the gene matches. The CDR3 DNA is TGTGCCAGCAGTGAAATGGGACTAGCGGGGTTCAATGAGCAGTTCAAC. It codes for CASSEMGLAGFNEQFN.

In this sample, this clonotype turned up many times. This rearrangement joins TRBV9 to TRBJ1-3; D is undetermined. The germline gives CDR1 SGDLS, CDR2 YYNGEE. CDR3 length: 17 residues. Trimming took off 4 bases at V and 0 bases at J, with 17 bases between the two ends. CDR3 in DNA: TGTGCCAGCAGCTCTCAACTTGGATTTTTCTCTGGAAACACCATATATTTT. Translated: CASSSQLGFFSGNTIYF.

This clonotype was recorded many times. The chain's CDR3 is CASSVGVEYGYTF. CDR3 nucleotides: TGTGCCAGCAGCGTGGGGGTAGAGTATGGCTACACCTTC. V usage is TRBV9 and J usage is TRBJ1-2; D may be TRBD1 (5 bases). From germline, CDR1 is SGDLS and CDR2 YYNGEE. Trimming took 2 bases from V and 5 from J, leaving 10 bases between them. The CDR3 has 13 residues. Based on the CDR3 plus reference TRBV9 and TRBJ1-2, the full variable domain is DSGVTQTPKHLITATGQRVTLRCSPRSGDLSVYWYQQSLDQGLQFLIQYYNGEERAKGNILERFSAQQFPDLHSELNLSSLELGDSALYFCASSVGVEYGYTFGSGTRLTVV.

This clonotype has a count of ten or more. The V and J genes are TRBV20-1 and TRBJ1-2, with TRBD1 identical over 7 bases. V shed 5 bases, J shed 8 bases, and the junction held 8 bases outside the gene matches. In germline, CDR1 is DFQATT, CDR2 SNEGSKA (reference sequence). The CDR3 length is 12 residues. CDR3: CSAPNRGDGYTF. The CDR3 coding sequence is TGCAGTGCTCCCAACAGGGGCGACGGCTACACCTTC.

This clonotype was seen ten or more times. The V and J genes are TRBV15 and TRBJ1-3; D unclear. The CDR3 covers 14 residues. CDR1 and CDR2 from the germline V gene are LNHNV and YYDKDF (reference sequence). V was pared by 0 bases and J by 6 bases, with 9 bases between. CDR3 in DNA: TGTGCCACCAGCAGAGAGAAGAAAGCAAACACCATATATTTT. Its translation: CATSREKKANTIYF.

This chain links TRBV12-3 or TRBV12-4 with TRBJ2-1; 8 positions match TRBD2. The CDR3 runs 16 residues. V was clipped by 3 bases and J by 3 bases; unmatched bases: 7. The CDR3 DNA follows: TGTGCCAGCAGTTTGGGTTCGCGGGGGGACTACAATGAGCAGTTCTTC. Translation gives CASSLGSRGDYNEQFF.

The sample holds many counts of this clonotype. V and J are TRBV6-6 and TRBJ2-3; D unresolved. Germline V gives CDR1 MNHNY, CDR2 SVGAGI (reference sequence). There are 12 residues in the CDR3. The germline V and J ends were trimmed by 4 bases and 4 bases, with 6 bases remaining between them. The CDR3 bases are TGTGCCAGCAGTTCTAGGGCAGATACGCAGTATTTT. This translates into CASSSRADTQYF.

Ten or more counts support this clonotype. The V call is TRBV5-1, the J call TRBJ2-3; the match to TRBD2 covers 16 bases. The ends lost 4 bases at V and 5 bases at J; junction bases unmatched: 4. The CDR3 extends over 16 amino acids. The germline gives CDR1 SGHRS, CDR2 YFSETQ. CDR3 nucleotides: TGCGCCAGCAGCGAGGGACTAGCGGGGGGGCTAGATACGCAGTATTTT. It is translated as CASSEGLAGGLDTQYF.

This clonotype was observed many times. In nucleotides, the CDR3 is TGTGCCAGCAGCGCCGACAGGGTCCGGTACTTC. Its translation is CASSADRVRYF. V gene TRBV7-9 combines with J gene TRBJ2-4; TRBD1 agrees at 7 bases. Germline V gene lookup returns CDR1 SEHNR and CDR2 FQNEAQ (reference sequence). This CDR3 contains 11 residues. V gave up 5 bases and J gave up 15 bases; unmatched junction bases: 7.

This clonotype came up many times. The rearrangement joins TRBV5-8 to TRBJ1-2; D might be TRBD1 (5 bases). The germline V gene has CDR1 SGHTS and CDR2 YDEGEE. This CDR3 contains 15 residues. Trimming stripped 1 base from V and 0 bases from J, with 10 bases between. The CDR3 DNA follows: TGTGCCAGCAGCTTGCCGAGGGGTGCTAACTATGGCTACACCTTC. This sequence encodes CASSLPRGANYGYTF.

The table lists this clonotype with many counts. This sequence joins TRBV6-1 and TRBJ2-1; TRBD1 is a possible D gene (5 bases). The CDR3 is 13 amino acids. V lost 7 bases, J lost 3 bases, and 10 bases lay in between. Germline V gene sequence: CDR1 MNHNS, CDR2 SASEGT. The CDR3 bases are TGTGCCAGCATCCAGGGTCTCTACAATGAGCAGTTCTTC. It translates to CASIQGLYNEQFF.

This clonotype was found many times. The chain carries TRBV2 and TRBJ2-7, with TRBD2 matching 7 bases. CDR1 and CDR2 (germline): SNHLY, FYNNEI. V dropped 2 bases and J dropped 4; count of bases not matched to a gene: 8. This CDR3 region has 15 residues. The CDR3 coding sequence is TGTGCCAGCAGTGAAAGGGGCCGGGACTATTACGAGCAGTACTTC. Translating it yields CASSERGRDYYEQYF.

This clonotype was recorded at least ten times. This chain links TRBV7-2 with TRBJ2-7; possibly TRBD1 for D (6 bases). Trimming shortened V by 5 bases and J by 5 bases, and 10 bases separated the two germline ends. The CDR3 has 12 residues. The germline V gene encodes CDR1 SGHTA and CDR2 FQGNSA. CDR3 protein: CASSLTGNEQYF. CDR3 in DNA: TGTGCCAGCAGCCTGACAGGAAACGAGCAGTACTTC. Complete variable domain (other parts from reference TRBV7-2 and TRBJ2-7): GAGVSQSPSNKVTEKGKDVELRCDPISGHTALYWYRQSLGQGLEFLIYFQGNSAPDKSGLPSDRFSAERTGGSVSTLTIQRTQQEDSAVYLCASSLTGNEQYFGPGTRLTVT.

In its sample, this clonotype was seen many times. DNA of the CDR3: TGTGCCAGCAGGATAGACATCTCCTGGTCAGATACGCAGTATTTT. This translates into CASRIDISWSDTQYF. The gene calls are TRBV12-3 or TRBV12-4 and TRBJ2-3; D not certain. CDR3 length equals 15 residues. Trimming pared 6 bases from V and 4 bases from J, leaving 17 bases between.

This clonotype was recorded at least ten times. CDR3 sequence reads: CASRQPSTDTQYF. CDR3 DNA sequence: TGTGCCAGCAGACAGCCTAGCACAGATACGCAGTATTTT. The chain recombines TRBV6-2 or TRBV6-3 with TRBJ2-3; no definite D call. This CDR3 is 13 amino acids long. Looked up from germline, CDR1 is MNHEY and CDR2 is SVGEGT. Trimming pared 6 bases from V and 0 bases from J, leaving 7 bases between.

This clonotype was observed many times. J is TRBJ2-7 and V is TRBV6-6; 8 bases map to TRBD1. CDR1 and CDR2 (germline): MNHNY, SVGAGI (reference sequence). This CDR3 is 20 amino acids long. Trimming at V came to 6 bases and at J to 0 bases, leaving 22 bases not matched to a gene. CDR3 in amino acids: CASRGAPRATGTGNSYEQYF. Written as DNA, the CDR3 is TGTGCCAGCAGGGGAGCTCCAAGAGCAACCGGGACAGGCAACTCCTACGAGCAGTACTTC.